The 3 T cell receptor beta chains listed next were all sequenced from one sample in a study of tumor T cells in aggressive B-cell lymphoma. Clones were sequenced by immunoSEQ multiplex PCR, and TCRdb holds only the in-frame ones, with some missing. The profile covers over 2,500 clones, with 70% to 90% appearing a single time and about 2.2% taken by the ten largest. Sequencing was done on a sample of tumor tissue. Source of these receptors: an adult with diffuse large B cell lymphoma.

The count of this clone is one. The chain couples TRBV6-6 to TRBJ2-7; 9 nucleotides match TRBD1. CDR3 length: 15 amino acids. The germline CDR1 and CDR2 sequences are MNHNY and SVGAGI (reference sequence). The V segment lost 6 bases and the J segment 1 base; nucleotides outside the gene matches: 7. The CDR3 loop is CASSSSDRGSYEQYF. CDR3 bases: TGTGCCAGCAGCTCCTCGGACAGGGGATCCTACGAGCAGTACTTC.

The J gene is TRBJ2-1, the V gene TRBV6-5, with 8 nucleotides matching TRBD1. The V segment lost 2 bases and the J segment 9 bases; nucleotides outside the gene matches: 6. The CDR3 totals 14 residues. Germline lookup yields CDR1 MNHEY and CDR2 SVGAGI. This chain's CDR3 is CASSYTQGAAEQFF. CDR3 nucleotides: TGTGCCAGCAGTTACACCCAGGGGGCCGCTGAGCAGTTCTTC.

The chain has TRBV7-2 and TRBJ1-5, with 11 bases matching TRBD1. In germline, CDR1 is SGHTA, CDR2 FQGNSA. The CDR3 loop spans 15 amino acids. Trimming took 5 bases from V and 6 from J; bases not matched to a gene: 6. The CDR3 nucleotides are TGTGCCAGCAGCGAGGACAGGGGGCAAGGTCAGCCCCAGCATTTT. Encoded protein: CASSEDRGQGQPQHF.